Below, one T cell receptor (beta chain) is given with its context. Its antigen specificity is not known. Within one base of it there is no much larger clone, and no base qualities were kept. This sample was included in a study of cytomegalovirus exposure and HLA in healthy donors (dated by TCRdb to 2015 to 2018). About the study as a whole: The 500 to 800 repertoires of the first cohort and the 110 or so validation repertoires were produced on the same platform, according to a later analysis. The study was designed to test whether signatures of past pathogen exposure could be identified by cataloging public T cell receptors. Along with the roughly 700-subject first cohort, a separate validation cohort of roughly 110 different subjects was used. To predict cytomegalovirus infection status, the study combined high-throughput TCR immunosequencing, statistical association of individual TCRs with disease status, and machine learning.

The donors were included in the validation cohort of 120 subjects, a group kept apart from the roughly 670-subject first cohort. Points the paper makes about the study in general: Across donors, most TCR sequences were observed very rarely, whereas some public TCRs were present in many individuals. A total of 150 or so TCR beta chains were listed by the study as associated with cytomegalovirus. Subsequent analysis determined that TCRs grouped into clusters in the first cohort also showed a tendency toward co-occurrence across the 120 or so validation repertoires, and 85% to 95% of cluster scores exceeded 0. The authors suggested that the approach could potentially be generalized to other disease states and immunological phenotypes. Cytomegalovirus status was reported to be diagnosed by the classifier with high specificity and sensitivity in both the original and validation cohorts. A later analysis had no HLA typing for the validation cohort, so co-occurrence there was scored across all 120 or so repertoires. In vitro tests confirmed that a few of the cytomegalovirus-associated TCR beta chains recognize cytomegalovirus antigens.

From the cysteine through the phenylalanine, the CDR3 covers 13 amino acids. The DNA shown is the 39-base CDR3, in frame from base 1. CDR1 is given as MNHEY and CDR2 as SMNVEV, both from the germline V gene (reference sequence). The junction carries 9 bases between V and J, which are trimmed by 4 bases and 2 bases respectively. The library was built by means of the immunoSEQ multiplex PCR assay. The authors' analysis ran thus. To diagnose cytomegalovirus status from the catalog of TCR beta chain sequences, a statistical classification framework was built. The table comes from immuneACCESS by way of TCRdb, which keeps in-frame sequences with V and J called. Part of the clones is missing from these tables; in studies checked, under half for an unresolved V gene and the rest for unknown reasons. D and trimming come from the DNA, and the V and J calls and clone size come from that table. The sample has more than 85,000 clones on record, approximately 90% of them singletons. The ten biggest clones cover approximately 1.9% of the sample.

Recombination connected TRBV27 to TRBJ2-7, with TRBD1 tentatively as D gene (6 bases match). The TCR originated in a woman aged 18-30 years in good health and CMV-seronegative. Sequencing was carried out using PBMCs. CDR3 loop: CASSSRGPYEQYF. The DNA reads TGTGCCAGCAGTTCCAGGGGTCCCTACGAGCAGTACTTC.